The 31 T cell receptor beta chains listed next were all sequenced from one sample in a study of post-analysis software for immune sequencing data (dated by TCRdb to 2014 to 2015). Paper-wide results and their limitations: A few TRBV segments, including TRBV5-6, TRBV5-1 and TRBV20-1, were significantly more frequent in patients than controls.

No antigen has been assigned to these receptors. Library preparation was by PCR. Sequencing instrument: Illumina HiSeq 2500. Unique molecular identifiers were incorporated into TCR beta cDNA libraries to reduce PCR and sequencing biases. The public reads were reprocessed in TCRdb via fastp at Q25 and MiXCR, keeping in-frame beta chains. Entries that share a CDR3 protein sequence are merged under the most common genes and DNA. The sample yields fewer than 900,000 distinct CDR3 sequences; 35% to 55% were counted once. The top ten clonotypes cover roughly 5% of the sample. Sequenced: blood. These TCRs come from a girl aged 10-17 years with multiple sclerosis.

The table lists this clonotype with a count of one. A clone one base away is much larger, so this may be a read error. J is TRBJ2-7 and V is TRBV11-3; 7 bases are shared with TRBD2. The trim removed 0 bases at V and 3 bases at J, leaving 5 bases unmatched. CDR1 is SGHNT, CDR2 YENEEA, per germline. This CDR3 is 15 amino acids long. The chain's CDR3 is CASSLETSQNYEQYF. The CDR3 DNA sequence: TGTGCCAGCAGCTTAGAGACTAGCCAAAACTACGAGCAGTACTTC.

V gene TRBV6-2 or TRBV6-3 combines with J gene TRBJ1-5; maybe TRBD1 (5 bases). Germline CDR1 and CDR2: MNHEY and SVGEGT. The length of the CDR3 is 14 residues. Trimming shortened V by 7 bases and J by 2 bases, and 12 bases separated the two germline ends. The CDR3 here is CASTLSGRNQPQHF. CDR3 sequence (DNA): TGTGCCAGCACCCTGTCAGGGCGCAATCAGCCCCAGCATTTT.

The chain employs TRBV7-2 and TRBJ2-7; D is undetermined. The CDR3 is made up of 16 amino acids. Trimming cost V 3 bases and J 3 bases, with 18 bases left between them. Looked up from germline, CDR1 is SGHTA and CDR2 is FQGNSA. The CDR3 DNA sequence: TGTGCCAGCAGCTTTATCGGTGACACCACGTACTACGAGCAGTACTTC. Amino acid sequence: CASSFIGDTTYYEQYF.

V gene TRBV19 combines with J gene TRBJ2-3, with a possible D match to TRBD2 (5 bases). Germline V gene sequence: CDR1 LNHDA, CDR2 SQIVND (reference sequence). Trimming took 3 bases from V and 5 from J, leaving 12 bases between them. There are 14 residues in the CDR3. The CDR3 spells CASSMVGVGDTQYF. CDR3 coding DNA: TGTGCCAGTAGTATGGTGGGAGTGGGAGATACGCAGTATTTT.

The V gene is TRBV28, the J gene TRBJ2-1, with 10 bases lining up with TRBD2. The trim removed 1 base at V and 8 bases at J, leaving 14 bases unmatched. Looked up from germline, CDR1 is MDHEN and CDR2 is SYDVKM. This CDR3 comprises 18 residues. The CDR3 region is CASSLFFGTSALGDEQFF. CDR3 DNA: TGTGCCAGCAGTTTATTCTTCGGGACTAGCGCACTTGGCGATGAGCAGTTCTTC.

The chain recombines TRBV7-9 with TRBJ2-3, with TRBD1 matching over 7 bases. The germline CDR1 and CDR2 sequences are SEHNR and FQNEAQ (reference sequence). The CDR3 has 13 residues. Unmatched junction bases numbered 3, after V lost 3 bases and J lost 6 bases. CDR3 in amino acids: CASSFTGEDTQYF. The CDR3 nucleotides are TGTGCCAGCAGCTTTACAGGGGAGGATACGCAGTATTTT.

This clonotype was seen many times. The chain employs TRBV29-1 and TRBJ2-3; 12 positions agree with TRBD2. The ends lost 6 bases at V and 1 base at J; junction bases unmatched: 2. Germline V gene lookup returns CDR1 SQVTM and CDR2 ANQGSEA. CDR3 length equals 14 residues. This chain's CDR3 is CSVRLAGGTDTQYF. The CDR3 DNA sequence: TGCAGCGTGAGACTAGCGGGGGGCACAGATACGCAGTATTTT.

The V and J genes are TRBV7-3 and TRBJ2-7; D possibly corresponds to TRBD1 (6 bases). CDR1 is SGHTA and CDR2 is FQGTGA in the germline V gene. This CDR3 is built from 12 residues. Deletions cut 11 bases from V and 2 bases from J, with 13 bases between. For the CDR3, the DNA is TGTGCCGACCCTACAGGGACCTACGAGCAGTACTTC. The encoded protein is CADPTGTYEQYF.

This clonotype was counted at least ten times. This may stem from a read error, because a much larger clone lies one nucleotide away. The chain carries TRBV20-1 and TRBJ2-1; 11 bases match TRBD2. The J call may be wrong; the DNA end is better matched by TRBJ2-7. The CDR3 spans 18 residues. The V gene's germline CDR1 is DFQATT and CDR2 SNEGSKA (reference sequence). CDR3: CSARVPSSGRPPYNEQYF. CDR3 sequence (DNA): TGCAGTGCTAGAGTCCCATCTAGCGGGAGGCCCCCCTACAATGAGCAGTACTTC.

This clonotype was detected only a few times. This chain uses TRBV20-1 with TRBJ2-3, with D possibly being TRBD1 or TRBD2 (5 bases each). The CDR3 contains 15 residues. Germline loops: CDR1 DFQATT, CDR2 SNEGSKA (reference sequence). V was pared by 4 bases and J by 2 bases, with 16 bases between. The CDR3 DNA sequence: TGCAGTGCTACTGGGGACCAACCGCCCACAGATACGCAGTATTTT. It yields the protein CSATGDQPPTDTQYF.

The V and J genes are TRBV12-3 or TRBV12-4 and TRBJ2-3; 7 bases are shared with TRBD2. V shed 0 bases and J 4 bases; nucleotides not matched to a gene: 4. This CDR3 has 15 amino acids. In nucleotides, the CDR3 is TGTGCCAGCAGTTTAGCGGGAGGGCCCGCAGATACGCAGTATTTT. Encoded protein: CASSLAGGPADTQYF.

This clonotype was seen a handful of times. The chain combines TRBV7-9 with TRBJ1-2; D is unresolved. The CDR3 extends over 15 amino acids. Trimming took 2 bases from V and 4 from J, leaving 14 bases between them. Germline lookup yields CDR1 SEHNR and CDR2 FQNEAQ (reference sequence). CDR3 loop: CASSLSLETGYGYTF. CDR3 in DNA: TGTGCCAGCAGCTTATCTCTAGAGACCGGCTATGGCTACACCTTC.

CDR3: CASSHRSGVMLETQYF. The DNA of the CDR3 is TGTGCCAGCAGCCATCGTAGCGGGGTGATGTTGGAGACCCAGTACTTC. The chain couples TRBV3-1 to TRBJ2-4, with 8 bases matching TRBD2. The J call may be incorrect, as the DNA end agrees better with TRBJ2-5. The CDR3 totals 16 residues. CDR1 and CDR2 (germline): LGHDT, YNNKEL (reference sequence).

This clonotype was found a few times. V and J are TRBV7-8 and TRBJ2-7; possibly TRBD1 for D (6 bases). Germline V CDR1 and CDR2: SGHVS, FQNEAQ. Deletions cut 4 bases from V and 1 base from J, with 17 bases between. CDR3 size: 16 residues. CDR3 bases: TGTGCCAGCAGCTCCCTGGGGGCCTCCTATTCCTACGAGCAGTACTTC. This translates into CASSSLGASYSYEQYF.

The chain is built from TRBV15 and TRBJ2-1; D unresolved. Trimming shortened V by 3 bases and J by 7 bases, and 16 bases separated the two germline ends. Germline CDR1 and CDR2: LNHNV and YYDKDF (reference sequence). CDR3 length: 15 residues. The chain's CDR3 is CATSRLPPSWNEQFF. The CDR3, as DNA: TGTGCCACCAGCAGGTTGCCGCCGTCTTGGAATGAGCAGTTCTTC. The full variable domain, in which reference TRBV15 and TRBJ2-1 provide the parts outside the CDR3, is DAMVIQNPRYQVTQFGKPVTLSCSQTLNHNVMYWYQQKSSQAPKLLFHYYDKDFNNEADTPDNFQSRRPNTSFCFLDIRSPGLGDTAMYLCATSRLPPSWNEQFFGPGTRLTVL.

The rearrangement joins TRBV10-3 to TRBJ2-2; 7 bases fit TRBD1. This CDR3 contains 14 residues. With V trimmed by 6 bases and J by 4 bases, 5 bases remained unmatched. Germline assignment: CDR1 ENHRY and CDR2 SYGVKD. The CDR3 DNA reads TGTGCCATCAGAGCAAGGGGGCTCACCGGGGAGCTGTTTTTT. Its protein product is CAIRARGLTGELFF.

This chain joins TRBV29-1 and TRBJ2-1; possibly TRBD1 for D (7 bases). Germline assignment: CDR1 SQVTM and CDR2 ANQGSEA. Deletions cut 7 bases from V and 7 bases from J, with 17 bases between. This CDR3 has 13 amino acids. The CDR3 DNA sequence: TGCAGCGCTAGGGGGCGGGGTACGAATGAGCAGTTCTTC. Protein sequence: CSARGRGTNEQFF.

This clonotype was seen more than once but under ten times. V usage is TRBV12-3 or TRBV12-4 and J usage is TRBJ2-7; D could derive from TRBD1 or TRBD2 (5 bases each). The CDR3 loop spans 14 amino acids. The germline V and J ends were trimmed by 5 bases and 5 bases, with 16 bases remaining between them. As DNA, the CDR3 is TGTGCCAGCAGTCCGACAGCGGCTCTCAACGAGCAGTACTTC. As protein: CASSPTAALNEQYF.

This clonotype was detected only a few times. The CDR3 reads CASSSDSPRRETQYF. The DNA of the CDR3 is TGTGCCAGCAGTTCCGACAGTCCCCGGAGGGAGACCCAGTACTTC. This chain joins TRBV6-2 or TRBV6-3 and TRBJ2-5; D is perhaps TRBD1 or TRBD2 (5 bases each). The CDR3 runs to 15 residues. Trimming shortened V by 4 bases and J by 5 bases, and 17 bases separated the two germline ends. The germline CDR1 and CDR2 sequences are MNHEY and SVGEGT.

The genes are TRBV9 and TRBJ1-2, with D hard to call. Trimming removed 0 bases at V and 4 bases at J, with 4 bases between. Germline lookup yields CDR1 SGDLS and CDR2 YYNGEE. This CDR3 is 12 amino acids long. CDR3 sequence: CASSVEGYGYTF. The CDR3 DNA reads as TGTGCCAGCAGCGTAGAGGGCTATGGCTACACCTTC.

The chain has TRBV27 and TRBJ2-4; D gene uncertain. The J call may be in error: the DNA end matches TRBJ2-7 better. The CDR3 runs 13 residues. CDR1 and CDR2 (germline): MNHEY, SMNVEV (reference sequence). CDR3 loop: CASSLHSNYEQYF. CDR3 nucleotides: TGTGCCAGCAGTTTACACTCTAACTACGAGCAGTACTTC.

The chain employs TRBV4-3 and TRBJ1-5, with a tentative D call TRBD1 (6 bases). V lost 2 bases, J lost 4 bases, and 12 bases lay in between. The germline gives CDR1 LGHNA, CDR2 YSLEER. This CDR3 region has 15 residues. The CDR3 region is CASSQYQGLNQPQHF. CDR3 DNA: TGCGCCAGCAGCCAATATCAGGGGTTGAATCAGCCCCAGCATTTT.

The CDR3 DNA follows: TGTGCCATCAGGACGTCGGGGGGACAGGGGGCTGACGAGCAGTACTTC. It yields the protein CAIRTSGGQGADEQYF. The J gene is TRBJ2-5, the V gene TRBV10-3; the match to TRBD1 covers 12 bases. The assigned J gene may be wrong: the sequence end matches TRBJ2-7 better. The CDR3 totals 16 residues. CDR1 and CDR2 from the germline V gene are ENHRY and SYGVKD.

The rearrangement uses TRBV10-3 and TRBJ2-1, with TRBD2 matching over 9 bases. With V trimmed by 5 bases and J by 4 bases, 9 bases remained unmatched. The CDR3 has 16 amino acids. Per the germline V gene, CDR1 is ENHRY and CDR2 is SYGVKD. CDR3 bases: TGTGCCATCAGTCAGACAAGCGGGGGGCAATACAATGAGCAGTTCTTC. It is translated as CAISQTSGGQYNEQFF.

V gene TRBV20-1 combines with J gene TRBJ2-1; either TRBD1 or TRBD2 may supply D (5 bases each). The germline V and J ends were trimmed by 0 bases and 13 bases, with 13 bases remaining between them. Germline loops: CDR1 DFQATT, CDR2 SNEGSKA (reference sequence). This CDR3 has 12 amino acids. The CDR3 coding sequence is TGCAGTGCTAGAGATTCCGGGACGCCACAGTTCTTC. Encoded protein: CSARDSGTPQFF.

The V gene is TRBV5-1, the J gene TRBJ2-4; D is possibly TRBD1 (7 bases). V was clipped by 0 bases and J by 0 bases, with 19 bases between them. The germline V gene encodes CDR1 SGHRS and CDR2 YFSETQ. The CDR3 covers 19 residues. DNA of the CDR3: TGCGCCAGCAGCTTGGATCCTAGCGAGGGGGCTCTAGCCAAAAACATTCAGTACTTC. Amino acids: CASSLDPSEGALAKNIQYF.

This clonotype was counted only a few times. The chain combines TRBV7-2 with TRBJ2-7, with 10 bases identical to TRBD2. Germline V gene data show CDR1 as SGHTA and CDR2 as FQGNSA. The trim removed 5 bases at V and 1 base at J, leaving 8 bases unmatched. The CDR3 is made up of 16 amino acids. The CDR3 here is CASSERTSGPSYEQYF. CDR3 DNA: TGTGCCAGCAGCGAGAGGACTAGCGGCCCGTCCTACGAGCAGTACTTC.

V gene TRBV7-9 combines with J gene TRBJ2-2, with no clear D. V was clipped by 6 bases and J by 7 bases, with 12 bases between them. This CDR3 region has 13 residues. Germline V gene lookup returns CDR1 SEHNR and CDR2 FQNEAQ (reference sequence). The CDR3 protein is CASRPELFGELFF. The CDR3 region has the DNA TGTGCCAGCAGACCGGAGTTGTTCGGGGAGCTGTTTTTT.

This clonotype was recorded only once. This chain links TRBV3-1 with TRBJ2-1; D is uncertain. This CDR3 has 15 residues. Per germline, CDR1 LGHDT and CDR2 YNNKEL (reference sequence). The V end was cut by 1 base, the J end by 5 bases, with 12 bases between. DNA of the CDR3: TGTGCCAGCAGCCAAGGACCTAGTAGCCACAATGAGCAGTTCTTC. This encodes CASSQGPSSHNEQFF.

A single count supports this clonotype. The chain joins TRBV15 to TRBJ1-1, with D unclear. From germline, CDR1 is LNHNV and CDR2 YYDKDF (reference sequence). Deletions cut 4 bases from V and 4 bases from J, with 7 bases between. This CDR3 has 12 residues. This CDR3 reads CATSISATEAFF. DNA of the CDR3: TGTGCCACCAGCATTTCCGCCACTGAAGCTTTCTTT.

This chain connects TRBV11-2 to TRBJ2-7; D is uncertain. Germline CDR1 SGHAT, CDR2 FQNNGV. Trimming stripped 7 bases from V and 3 bases from J, with 13 bases between. This CDR3 is 13 amino acids long. CDR3 in DNA: TGTGCCAGCACCTCTAAGGGATTCTACGAGCAGTACTTC. It yields the protein CASTSKGFYEQYF.